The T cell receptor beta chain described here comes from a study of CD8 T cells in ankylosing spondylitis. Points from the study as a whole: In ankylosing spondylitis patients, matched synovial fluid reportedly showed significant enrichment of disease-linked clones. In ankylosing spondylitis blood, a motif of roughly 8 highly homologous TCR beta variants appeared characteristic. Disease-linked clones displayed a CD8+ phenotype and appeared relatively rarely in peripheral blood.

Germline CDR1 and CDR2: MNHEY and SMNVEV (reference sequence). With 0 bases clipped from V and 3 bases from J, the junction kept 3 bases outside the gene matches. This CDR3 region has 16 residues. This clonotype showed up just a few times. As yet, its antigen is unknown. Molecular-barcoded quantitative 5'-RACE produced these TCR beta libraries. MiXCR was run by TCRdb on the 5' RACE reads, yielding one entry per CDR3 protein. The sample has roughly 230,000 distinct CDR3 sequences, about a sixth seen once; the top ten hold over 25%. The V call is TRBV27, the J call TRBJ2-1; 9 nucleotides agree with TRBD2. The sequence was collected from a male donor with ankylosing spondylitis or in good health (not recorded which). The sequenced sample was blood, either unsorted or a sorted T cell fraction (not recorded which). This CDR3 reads CASSLSSGSDYNEQFF. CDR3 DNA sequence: TGTGCCAGCAGTTTATCTAGCGGGAGTGACTACAATGAGCAGTTCTTC.